This TCR beta chain was obtained from a study of blood T cell repertoires in COVID-19. About the study: Samples taken during acute and convalescent COVID-19 were collected in the United States, Italy and Spain. T cells, B-cell-depleted T cells, or PBMCs supplied cDNA or gDNA.

Germline CDR1 is SNHLY and CDR2 is FYNNEI. This CDR3 spans 15 amino acids. Trimming cost V 1 base and J 0 bases, with 6 bases left between them. In the original analysis: The authors estimated nucleated cell counts from reference gene primer amplification. TCRdb keeps only in-frame clones here, not all; method: immunoSEQ multiplex PCR. The V and J calls and clone size are taken from that table; D and trimming were inferred from the DNA. The sample includes under 200,000 clones, roughly 85% of them seen just once. The chain has TRBV2 and TRBJ2-2, with D unresolved. The receptor comes from a man aged 60-69 years with active or convalescent COVID-19. The sequencing input was peripheral blood. The CDR3 here is CASSEDLTNTGELFF. The CDR3 DNA reads as TGTGCCAGCAGTGAAGACTTAACGAACACCGGGGAGCTGTTTTTT.